This T cell receptor (beta chain) is drawn from a study of graft-versus-host responses after intestinal transplantation. Across the study: Recipients received multivisceral, liver-intestinal, or isolated intestinal transplants. Study-level points and caveats: Declines in HvG clones occurring early post-transplant were associated with peak circulating GvH clone levels.

This clone was observed a handful of times. Its antigen is undetermined. The method was immunoSEQ multiplex PCR; TCRdb's version includes in-frame clones alone and lacks a portion of them. The data show more than 85,000 clones, around 93% seen once. With 2 bases removed from V and 3 bases from J, the gap between germline ends came to 11 bases. The CDR3 sequence is 14 residues long. Germline-derived CDR1 and CDR2 are SEHNR and FQNEAQ (reference sequence). This sequence originates from a human donor who received an intestinal transplant. The genes are TRBV7-9 and TRBJ2-7; perhaps TRBD2 as D (6 bases). The sequencing used unstimulated CD8+ T cells sorted from spleen or lymph node cells, collected before intestinal transplant. CDR3 loop: CASSLQGGVYEQYF. CDR3 sequence (DNA): TGTGCCAGCAGCTTACAGGGAGGTGTCTACGAGCAGTACTTC.